Listed below are T cell receptor beta chains from one sample, sequenced in a study of shared clonotypes between healthy human individuals. Measured with immunoSEQ multiplex PCR; TCRdb has only the in-frame clones, and not every one. The sample lists over 2,000,000 clones, 93% occurring once. Material: naive CD8+ T cells from PBMCs. These receptor sequences come from a man aged 18-30 years in good health. Some clones in this sample may be carry-over from other donors' samples. The CDR3 runs from the conserved cysteine through the conserved F or W. A D gene is named only where the DNA matches it firmly. Rows may omit the clone size; those that give it use once, few, many or a size class.

- | TRBJ2-7 | - | TRBV6-5 | TGTGCCAGCAGTTACTCCGGAGAAAGCTACGAGCAGTACTTC | CASSYSGESYEQYF
TRBD2 | TRBJ2-2 | - | TRBV29-1 | TGCAGCGTCCTTTTAGCGGGGACGAACACCGGGGAGCTGTTTTTT | CSVLLAGTNTGELFF
- | TRBJ2-7 | once | TRBV5-1 | TGCGCCAGCAGCTTAACAGGGATGCGAGAGCAGTACTTC | CASSLTGMREQYF
- | TRBJ1-1 | - | TRBV11-1 | TGTGCCAGCAGCTTTGGAGGGCCCACTGAAGCTTTCTTT | CASSFGGPTEAFF
TRBD1 | TRBJ2-5 | - | TRBV9 | TGTGCCAGTGACAGGGACGGGACGCCTAAAGAGACCCAGTACTTC | CASDRDGTPKETQYF
- | TRBJ2-7 | - | TRBV27 | TGTGCCAGCAGTTTATCAGGGGCCTACGAGCAGTACTTC | CASSLSGAYEQYF
- | TRBJ2-2 | - | TRBV7-3 | TGTGCCAGCAGCCCCCTTTCTCGGGGGCGAGGCACCGGGGAGCTGTTTTTT | CASSPLSRGRGTGELFF
- | TRBJ1-4 | - | TRBV7-9 | TGTGCCAGCAGCTTCCCGGGGCTTGAGGAGGGAAAACTGTTTTTT | CASSFPGLEEGKLFF
TRBD1 | TRBJ1-2 | - | TRBV27 | TGTGCCAGCAGTTTATCTATACGATTGGGGACAGACTATGGCTACACCTTC | CASSLSIRLGTDYGYTF
TRBD1 | TRBJ1-1 | once | TRBV27 | TGTGCCAGCAGTGCCCAGGGGGGTACTGAAGCTTTCTTT | CASSAQGGTEAFF